A selection of T cell receptor beta chains follows, all from one sample in a study of blood T cell repertoires in COVID-19. The assay was immunoSEQ multiplex PCR, and TCRdb's table has in-frame clones only and misses some. The table has around 290,000 clones, around 86% seen once. Sequencing was done on a sample of PBMCs or T cells enriched from blood (not recorded which). The source is a woman in her forties who had recovered from COVID-19. Both conserved end residues are part of each CDR3. The D gene is left open where the match is weak. Rows give clone size only sometimes, using once, few, many, or a class for an expanded clone.

V gene: TRBV18
D gene: -
J gene: TRBJ1-2
clone size: once
CDR3 DNA: TGTGCCAGCTCACCAACCGCCCCGGCTAACTATGGCTACACCTTC
CDR3 protein: CASSPTAPANYGYTF

V gene: TRBV5-6
D gene: -
J gene: TRBJ2-2
clone size: -
CDR3 DNA: TGTGCCAGCAGCTACGGGACACTGAACACCGGGGAGCTGTTTTTT
CDR3 protein: CASSYGTLNTGELFF

V gene: TRBV19
D gene: -
J gene: TRBJ1-2
clone size: -
CDR3 DNA: TGTGCCAGTAGTATCAACAGGGACTATGGCTACACCTTC
CDR3 protein: CASSINRDYGYTF

V gene: TRBV2
D gene: -
J gene: TRBJ1-1
clone size: -
CDR3 DNA: TGTGCCAGCAGTGGAACCGGGACTGTGAACACTGAAGCTTTCTTT
CDR3 protein: CASSGTGTVNTEAFF

V gene: TRBV5-1
D gene: -
J gene: TRBJ2-2
clone size: -
CDR3 DNA: TGCGCCAGCAGCTTGGCCGGCTCGGGGACCGGGGAGCTGTTTTTT
CDR3 protein: CASSLAGSGTGELFF

V gene: TRBV4-3
D gene: -
J gene: TRBJ1-1
clone size: -
CDR3 DNA: TGCGCCAGCAGCCAAGAAGGTCACGGGGATGCTAAGAACACTGAAGCTTTCTTT
CDR3 protein: CASSQEGHGDAKNTEAFF

V gene: TRBV19
D gene: -
J gene: TRBJ1-1
clone size: -
CDR3 DNA: TGTGCCAGTAGTATAGGGGACATCATGAACACTGAAGCTTTCTTT
CDR3 protein: CASSIGDIMNTEAFF

V gene: TRBV5-1
D gene: TRBD1
J gene: TRBJ2-7
clone size: once
CDR3 DNA: TGCGCCAGCAGCCCAAATCCCGGGACAGGGTTAACCTACGAGCAGTACTTC
CDR3 protein: CASSPNPGTGLTYEQYF

V gene: TRBV6-6
D gene: -
J gene: TRBJ2-1
clone size: -
CDR3 DNA: TGTGCCAGCAGTTACTCGCGGACAGAGTACAATGAGCAGTTCTTC
CDR3 protein: CASSYSRTEYNEQFF

V gene: TRBV5-1
D gene: TRBD1
J gene: TRBJ1-2
clone size: -
CDR3 DNA: TGCGCCAGCACGCCCCTCGGACAGGGGGACTATGGCTACACCTTC
CDR3 protein: CASTPLGQGDYGYTF

V gene: TRBV5-6
D gene: TRBD1
J gene: TRBJ1-2
clone size: -
CDR3 DNA: TGTGCCAGCAGCTTGGCCCCGACAGGGAGCTATGGCTACACCTTC
CDR3 protein: CASSLAPTGSYGYTF

V gene: TRBV27
D gene: TRBD1
J gene: TRBJ2-7
clone size: once
CDR3 DNA: TGTGCCAGCAGAAATCAGGGGGCGCAGGGCTACGAGCAGTACTTC
CDR3 protein: CASRNQGAQGYEQYF